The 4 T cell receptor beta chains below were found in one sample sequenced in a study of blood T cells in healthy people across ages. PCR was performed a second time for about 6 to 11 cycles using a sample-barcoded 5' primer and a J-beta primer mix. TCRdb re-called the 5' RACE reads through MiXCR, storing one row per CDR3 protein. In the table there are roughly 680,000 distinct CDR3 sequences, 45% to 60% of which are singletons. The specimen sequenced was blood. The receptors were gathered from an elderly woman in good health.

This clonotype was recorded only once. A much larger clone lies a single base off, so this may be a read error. CDR3 sequence: CASSEPGGNTDTQYF. In nucleotides, the CDR3 is TGTGCCAGCAGTGAACCAGGGGGCAACACAGATACGCAGTATTTT. The chain employs TRBV6-1 and TRBJ2-3; 8 nucleotides line up with TRBD1. The CDR3 loop spans 15 amino acids. V was clipped by 2 bases and J by 2 bases; unmatched bases: 3. CDR1 is MNHNS, CDR2 SASEGT, per germline.

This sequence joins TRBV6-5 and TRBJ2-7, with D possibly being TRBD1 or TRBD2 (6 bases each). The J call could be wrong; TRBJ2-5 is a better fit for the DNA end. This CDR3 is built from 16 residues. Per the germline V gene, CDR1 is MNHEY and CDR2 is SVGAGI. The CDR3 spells CASRPPGAKQMETQYF. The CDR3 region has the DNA TGTGCCAGCAGACCGCCGGGGGCCAAACAAATGGAGACCCAGTACTTC.

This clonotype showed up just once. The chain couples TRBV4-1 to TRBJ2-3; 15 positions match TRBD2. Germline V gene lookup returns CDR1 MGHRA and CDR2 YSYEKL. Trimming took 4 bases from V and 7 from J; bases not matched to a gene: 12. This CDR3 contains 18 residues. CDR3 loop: CASSRGLAGGTGRNTQYF. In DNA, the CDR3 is TGCGCCAGCAGCCGGGGACTAGCGGGGGGCACAGGCAGGAATACGCAGTATTTT.

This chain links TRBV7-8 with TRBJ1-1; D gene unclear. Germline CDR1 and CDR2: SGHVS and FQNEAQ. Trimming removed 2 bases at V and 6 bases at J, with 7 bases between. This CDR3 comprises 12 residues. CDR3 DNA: TGTGCCAGCAGCTTACGGCAGGCTGAAGCTTTCTTT. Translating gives CASSLRQAEAFF. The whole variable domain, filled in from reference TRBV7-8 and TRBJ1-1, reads GAGVSQSPRYKVAKRGQDVALRCDPISGHVSLFWYQQALGQGPEFLTYFQNEAQLDKSGLPSDRFFAERPEGSVSTLKIQRTQQEDSAVYLCASSLRQAEAFFGQGTRLTVV.